This TCR beta chain is drawn from a study of cytomegalovirus exposure and HLA in healthy donors. Points from the study as a whole: In most subjects, TCR beta sequences reportedly gave accurate predictions of HLA-A and HLA-B alleles. An analysis done earlier found most TCR beta V segments productive about 87% or about 30% of the time. HLA allele associations emerged for around 16,000 TCR beta sequences in a later analysis, at 0.05 false discovery rate.

The PCR was carried out with 60 Vbeta primers and 13 Jbeta primers. TCRdb's table, derived via immunoSEQ multiplex PCR, lists solely in-frame clones and lacks some. This repertoire shows 110,000 to 150,000 clones, less than 85% found once; its top ten account for roughly 4.5%. About this clone: Antigen specificity is unknown.

The sequence was obtained from a man aged 18 to 35 in good health and CMV-seropositive. The sample taken for sequencing was PBMCs.

The CDR3 nucleotides are TGTGCCAGCAGCTTATTAGGACAGGGTGACCCTGAAGCTTTCTTT. Its protein product is CASSLLGQGDPEAFF. The rearrangement links TRBV11-2 to TRBJ1-1, with 8 positions matching TRBD1. In germline, CDR1 is SGHAT, CDR2 FQNNGV. This CDR3 contains 15 residues. With V trimmed by 2 bases and J by 6 bases, 8 bases remained unmatched.